These T cell receptor beta chains were read from a single sample in a study of T-cell memory formation after mild COVID-19. TCRdb ran MiXCR on the 5' RACE reads and lists one entry per CDR3 protein. Among about 410,000 distinct CDR3 sequences listed, less than 25% were seen once. Material: PBMCs or a T cell subset sorted from them (not recorded which). All receptors come from an adult woman who had mild COVID-19 (a few samples of this study predate the infection). Cell type and time point are not known. Both conserved end residues are part of each CDR3. A D gene is named only where the DNA matches it firmly. Clone size is shown for a subset of rows, as once, few, many or a class of expanded clone.

J gene: TRBJ1-1; D gene: NA; clone size: NA; V gene: TRBV5-1; CDR3 protein: CASSLDTEKAFF; CDR3 DNA: TGCGCCAGCAGCTTGGATACGGAAAAAGCTTTCTTT
J gene: TRBJ2-1; D gene: NA; clone size: few; V gene: TRBV7-9; CDR3 protein: CASSLGWRGPNNEQFF; CDR3 DNA: TGTGCCAGCAGCTTAGGCTGGCGGGGGCCGAACAATGAGCAGTTCTTC
J gene: TRBJ2-7; D gene: NA; clone size: NA; V gene: TRBV12-3/TRBV12-4; CDR3 protein: CASSFKGPASSYEQYF; CDR3 DNA: TGTGCCAGCAGTTTTAAGGGCCCGGCTAGCTCCTACGAGCAGTACTTC
J gene: TRBJ2-7; D gene: NA; clone size: few; V gene: TRBV11-2; CDR3 protein: CASSLGLGLPRSEQYF; CDR3 DNA: TGTGCCAGCAGCTTAGGGCTGGGACTCCCACGGAGCGAGCAGTACTTC
J gene: TRBJ2-1; D gene: NA; clone size: few; V gene: TRBV7-9; CDR3 protein: CASSPESFNEQFF; CDR3 DNA: TGTGCCAGCAGCCCCGAGTCCTTCAATGAGCAGTTCTTC
J gene: TRBJ2-2; D gene: NA; clone size: NA; V gene: TRBV29-1; CDR3 protein: CSGRQETNTGELFF; CDR3 DNA: TGCAGCGGACGACAGGAGACGAACACCGGGGAGCTGTTTTTT
J gene: TRBJ2-1; D gene: NA; clone size: NA; V gene: TRBV6-2/TRBV6-3; CDR3 protein: CASSYSVSGSPPNEQFF; CDR3 DNA: TGTGCCAGCAGTTACTCGGTTTCGGGATCTCCCCCAAATGAGCAGTTCTTC
J gene: TRBJ1-2; D gene: TRBD1; clone size: few; V gene: TRBV7-6; CDR3 protein: CASSLVATGDGYTF; CDR3 DNA: TGTGCCAGCAGCTTAGTAGCTACAGGGGATGGCTACACCTTC
J gene: TRBJ2-7; D gene: NA; clone size: NA; V gene: TRBV2; CDR3 protein: CASSEGVGWAYEQYF; CDR3 DNA: TGTGCCAGCAGTGAGGGGGTGGGGTGGGCCTACGAGCAGTACTTC
J gene: TRBJ2-1; D gene: NA; clone size: NA; V gene: TRBV12-3/TRBV12-4; CDR3 protein: CASTGASEQFF; CDR3 DNA: TGTGCCAGCACGGGGGCCAGTGAGCAGTTCTTC
J gene: TRBJ1-1; D gene: NA; clone size: NA; V gene: TRBV29-1; CDR3 protein: CSVDYLSEAFF; CDR3 DNA: TGCAGCGTTGATTATTTATCTGAAGCTTTCTTT
J gene: TRBJ2-5; D gene: NA; clone size: few; V gene: TRBV9; CDR3 protein: CASSVEGYPSETQYF; CDR3 DNA: TGTGCCAGCAGCGTAGAAGGGTATCCCTCAGAGACCCAGTACTTC
J gene: TRBJ2-7; D gene: NA; clone size: few; V gene: TRBV30; CDR3 protein: CAWSVWQGQEEQYF; CDR3 DNA: TGTGCCTGGAGTGTATGGCAGGGGCAAGAGGAGCAGTACTTC
J gene: TRBJ2-1; D gene: NA; clone size: NA; V gene: TRBV7-2; CDR3 protein: CASSRDGDEQFF; CDR3 DNA: TGTGCCAGCAGCCGCGATGGGGATGAGCAGTTCTTC
J gene: TRBJ2-7; D gene: TRBD1; clone size: NA; V gene: TRBV7-9; CDR3 protein: CASSPRTGGAYEQYF; CDR3 DNA: TGTGCCAGCAGCCCACGGACAGGGGGGGCCTACGAGCAGTACTTC
J gene: TRBJ2-2; D gene: TRBD2; clone size: few; V gene: TRBV7-9; CDR3 protein: CASNDGRSTGELFF; CDR3 DNA: TGTGCCAGCAATGACGGGAGGAGTACCGGGGAGCTGTTTTTT
J gene: TRBJ1-1; D gene: NA; clone size: few; V gene: TRBV6-5; CDR3 protein: CASSYVRGTEAFF; CDR3 DNA: TGTGCCAGCAGTTATGTTCGGGGCACTGAAGCTTTCTTT
J gene: TRBJ2-7; D gene: TRBD2; clone size: few; V gene: TRBV7-9; CDR3 protein: CASSRRLAGTYEQYF; CDR3 DNA: TGTGCCAGCAGCCGAAGACTAGCGGGGACCTACGAGCAGTACTTC
J gene: TRBJ2-2; D gene: NA; clone size: few; V gene: TRBV9; CDR3 protein: CASSDRLGVDTGELFF; CDR3 DNA: TGTGCCAGCAGCGACCGTCTGGGAGTCGACACCGGGGAGCTGTTTTTT
J gene: TRBJ2-1; D gene: NA; clone size: NA; V gene: TRBV24-1; CDR3 protein: CATSDWQSSYNEQFF; CDR3 DNA: TGTGCCACCAGTGATTGGCAGAGCTCCTACAATGAGCAGTTCTTC
J gene: TRBJ1-5; D gene: TRBD1; clone size: NA; V gene: TRBV15; CDR3 protein: CATSRDRQGAPNQPQHF; CDR3 DNA: TGTGCCACCAGCAGAGATAGACAGGGGGCACCCAATCAGCCCCAGCATTTT
J gene: TRBJ1-6; D gene: TRBD1; clone size: NA; V gene: TRBV29-1; CDR3 protein: CSVGDSLANSPLHF; CDR3 DNA: TGCAGCGTTGGGGACAGCCTGGCGAATTCACCCCTCCACTTT
J gene: TRBJ2-5; D gene: NA; clone size: NA; V gene: TRBV20-1; CDR3 protein: CSARGPGEETQYF; CDR3 DNA: TGCAGTGCTAGAGGCCCAGGGGAAGAGACCCAGTACTTC
J gene: TRBJ2-7; D gene: NA; clone size: many; V gene: TRBV10-3; CDR3 protein: CAISELGGYEQYF; CDR3 DNA: TGTGCCATCAGTGAGCTGGGGGGCTACGAGCAGTACTTC
J gene: TRBJ2-3; D gene: NA; clone size: few; V gene: TRBV15; CDR3 protein: CATSRGGSTDTQYF; CDR3 DNA: TGTGCCACCAGCAGAGGCGGGAGCACAGATACGCAGTATTTT
J gene: TRBJ2-3; D gene: NA; clone size: NA; V gene: TRBV9; CDR3 protein: CASSVDEGDTDAQYF; CDR3 DNA: TGTGCCAGCAGCGTAGATGAGGGAGACACAGATGCGCAGTATTTT
J gene: TRBJ1-5; D gene: NA; clone size: NA; V gene: TRBV6-5; CDR3 protein: CASSYGPGQPQHF; CDR3 DNA: TGTGCCAGCAGTTACGGTCCGGGTCAGCCCCAGCATTTT
J gene: TRBJ2-7; D gene: TRBD2; clone size: few; V gene: TRBV12-3/TRBV12-4; CDR3 protein: CASTLAGGPYEQYF; CDR3 DNA: TGTGCCAGCACCCTAGCGGGAGGGCCGTACGAGCAGTACTTC
J gene: TRBJ2-5; D gene: TRBD2; clone size: few; V gene: TRBV7-6; CDR3 protein: CASSKLAGGQETQYF; CDR3 DNA: TGTGCCAGCAGCAAGCTAGCGGGGGGGCAAGAGACCCAGTACTTC
J gene: TRBJ2-7; D gene: NA; clone size: NA; V gene: TRBV9; CDR3 protein: CASSVDGSYEQYF; CDR3 DNA: TGTGCCAGCAGCGTAGACGGGTCCTACGAGCAGTACTTC
J gene: TRBJ1-5; D gene: TRBD1; clone size: NA; V gene: TRBV18; CDR3 protein: CASSPPGQASNQPQHF; CDR3 DNA: TGTGCCAGCTCACCTCCCGGACAGGCTAGCAATCAGCCCCAGCATTTT
J gene: TRBJ2-5; D gene: NA; clone size: NA; V gene: TRBV7-9; CDR3 protein: CASSFLAWGSRETQYF; CDR3 DNA: TGTGCCAGCAGCTTCCTAGCCTGGGGGTCGCGAGAGACCCAGTACTTC
J gene: TRBJ2-6; D gene: NA; clone size: NA; V gene: TRBV7-2; CDR3 protein: CASSSRASGANVLTF; CDR3 DNA: TGTGCCAGCAGCTCCAGGGCGAGCGGGGCCAACGTCCTGACTTTC
J gene: TRBJ2-5; D gene: TRBD2; clone size: many; V gene: TRBV7-6; CDR3 protein: CASSFLAGQETQYF; CDR3 DNA: TGTGCCAGCAGCTTTCTAGCGGGGCAAGAGACCCAGTACTTC
J gene: TRBJ2-1; D gene: TRBD2; clone size: many; V gene: TRBV29-1; CDR3 protein: CSVRLAGYNEQFF; CDR3 DNA: TGCAGCGTTCGACTAGCGGGGTACAATGAGCAGTTCTTC
J gene: TRBJ1-5; D gene: NA; clone size: NA; V gene: TRBV20-1; CDR3 protein: CSASFAVGGPQHF; CDR3 DNA: TGCAGTGCTAGCTTTGCAGTGGGGGGGCCCCAGCATTTT
J gene: TRBJ2-6; D gene: NA; clone size: NA; V gene: TRBV7-8; CDR3 protein: CASSPRGGGVRGANVLTF; CDR3 DNA: TGTGCCAGCAGCCCTCGTGGAGGGGGCGTACGAGGGGCCAACGTCCTGACTTTC
J gene: TRBJ1-1; D gene: NA; clone size: many; V gene: TRBV12-3/TRBV12-4; CDR3 protein: CASSLELEAFF; CDR3 DNA: TGTGCCAGCAGTTTAGAATTGGAAGCTTTCTTT
J gene: TRBJ2-5; D gene: TRBD1; clone size: NA; V gene: TRBV24-1; CDR3 protein: CATSRQGVETQYF; CDR3 DNA: TGTGCCACCAGCCGACAGGGGGTAGAGACCCAGTACTTC
J gene: TRBJ1-5; D gene: TRBD1; clone size: NA; V gene: TRBV5-6; CDR3 protein: CASSLGQGGNSNQPQHF; CDR3 DNA: TGTGCCAGCAGCTTGGGGCAGGGGGGAAATAGCAATCAGCCCCAGCATTTT
J gene: TRBJ2-1; D gene: TRBD2; clone size: few; V gene: TRBV29-1; CDR3 protein: CSVELLAGGYNEQFF; CDR3 DNA: TGCAGCGTTGAACTCCTAGCGGGGGGTTACAATGAGCAGTTCTTC
J gene: TRBJ2-1; D gene: TRBD2; clone size: few; V gene: TRBV24-1; CDR3 protein: CATSDASGRAYNEQFF; CDR3 DNA: TGTGCCACCAGTGATGCTAGCGGGAGGGCTTACAATGAGCAGTTCTTC
J gene: TRBJ1-6; D gene: NA; clone size: few; V gene: TRBV9; CDR3 protein: CASSVGGSSYNSPLHF; CDR3 DNA: TGTGCCAGCAGCGTAGGGGGGAGCTCCTATAATTCACCCCTCCACTTT
J gene: TRBJ2-7; D gene: NA; clone size: few; V gene: TRBV6-5; CDR3 protein: CASSRQPSYEQYF; CDR3 DNA: TGTGCCAGCAGTCGACAGCCTTCCTACGAGCAGTACTTC
J gene: TRBJ2-1; D gene: NA; clone size: few; V gene: TRBV29-1; CDR3 protein: CSGGTGSGNEQFF; CDR3 DNA: TGCAGCGGGGGGACTGGGTCAGGTAATGAGCAGTTCTTC
J gene: TRBJ2-7; D gene: TRBD1; clone size: few; V gene: TRBV27; CDR3 protein: CASYPSPPAGTDSYEQYF; CDR3 DNA: TGTGCCAGCTACCCGTCGCCCCCAGCCGGGACAGACTCCTACGAGCAGTACTTC
J gene: TRBJ2-1; D gene: NA; clone size: NA; V gene: TRBV10-3; CDR3 protein: CAISESRYEQFF; CDR3 DNA: TGTGCCATCAGTGAGTCGAGGTATGAGCAGTTCTTC
J gene: TRBJ2-7; D gene: NA; clone size: few; V gene: TRBV12-3/TRBV12-4; CDR3 protein: CASSLLGGGEQYF; CDR3 DNA: TGTGCCAGCAGTTTATTGGGTGGGGGCGAGCAGTACTTC
J gene: TRBJ2-7; D gene: TRBD1; clone size: NA; V gene: TRBV15; CDR3 protein: CATSSQGTGNSYEQYF; CDR3 DNA: TGTGCCACCAGCTCACAAGGGACAGGGAACTCCTACGAGCAGTACTTC
J gene: TRBJ2-3; D gene: NA; clone size: few; V gene: TRBV4-1; CDR3 protein: CASSQGYGPGDTQYF; CDR3 DNA: TGCGCCAGCAGCCAAGGGTACGGGCCCGGGGATACGCAGTATTTT
J gene: TRBJ1-2; D gene: NA; clone size: few; V gene: TRBV11-2; CDR3 protein: CASSLGTGGPNNYGYTF; CDR3 DNA: TGTGCCAGCAGCTTAGGTACCGGTGGCCCTAATAACTATGGCTACACCTTC
J gene: TRBJ2-3; D gene: NA; clone size: NA; V gene: TRBV21-1; CDR3 protein: CASSKERDRVTDTQYF; CDR3 DNA: TGTGCCAGCAGCAAAGAAAGGGACAGGGTCACAGATACGCAGTATTTT
J gene: TRBJ2-3; D gene: TRBD2; clone size: few; V gene: TRBV7-9; CDR3 protein: CASSLGRTSPRTDTQYF; CDR3 DNA: TGTGCCAGCAGCTTGGGGCGGACTAGTCCTCGGACAGATACGCAGTATTTT
J gene: TRBJ2-7; D gene: NA; clone size: NA; V gene: TRBV6-5; CDR3 protein: CASSLRFNFEGQYF; CDR3 DNA: TGTGCCAGCAGTCTAAGATTTAACTTCGAGGGGCAGTACTTC
J gene: TRBJ1-2; D gene: NA; clone size: NA; V gene: TRBV27; CDR3 protein: CASSPRAPDYGYTF; CDR3 DNA: TGTGCCAGCAGTCCCCGGGCGCCGGACTATGGCTACACCTTC
J gene: TRBJ2-1; D gene: TRBD2; clone size: few; V gene: TRBV12-3/TRBV12-4; CDR3 protein: CASSQMGLAGGPQGQFF; CDR3 DNA: TGTGCCAGCAGTCAGATGGGACTAGCGGGAGGGCCCCAAGGCCAGTTCTTC
J gene: TRBJ1-4; D gene: TRBD1; clone size: NA; V gene: TRBV4-2; CDR3 protein: CASSLSGGEINEKLFF; CDR3 DNA: TGTGCCAGCAGCCTCTCAGGGGGCGAAATTAATGAAAAACTGTTTTTT
J gene: TRBJ2-4; D gene: NA; clone size: few; V gene: TRBV7-2; CDR3 protein: CASSRGDQQVDIQYF; CDR3 DNA: TGTGCCAGCAGCAGAGGGGACCAACAGGTTGACATTCAGTACTTC
J gene: TRBJ1-1; D gene: NA; clone size: few; V gene: TRBV27; CDR3 protein: CASRVGGMNTEAFF; CDR3 DNA: TGTGCCAGCAGGGTTGGAGGAATGAACACTGAAGCTTTCTTT
J gene: TRBJ2-5; D gene: TRBD1; clone size: NA; V gene: TRBV10-3; CDR3 protein: CAISESTGGEETQYF; CDR3 DNA: TGTGCCATCAGTGAGTCTACAGGGGGCGAAGAGACCCAGTACTTC